The clone carrying this T cell receptor (beta chain) was counted between two and nine times. Primed by a sample-barcoded 5' primer and a J-beta primer mix, a second PCR proceeded for 7 to 11 cycles. In TCRdb, the 5' RACE reads were re-called with MiXCR into one record per CDR3 protein. The data show nearly 800,000 distinct CDR3 sequences, with around 25% seen just once and under 4.5% held by the top ten. This specimen comes from a study of blood T cells in healthy people across ages. Deletions cut 7 bases from V and 3 bases from J, with 11 bases between. The length of the CDR3 is 12 residues. Germline values: CDR1 SQVTM, CDR2 ANQGSEA. The same data also contributed to another study, on T cells of mothers and their children.

The material sequenced was blood. The chain employs TRBV29-1 and TRBJ2-3; D perhaps matches TRBD2 (6 bases). This sequence originates from a boy between 10 and 17 years old in good health. The CDR3 nucleotides are TGCAGCGCTTCGGACTATACAGATACGCAGTATTTT. It specifies CSASDYTDTQYF.